This T cell receptor (beta chain) is from a study of blood T cell repertoires in COVID-19. Turning to the study itself: From the United States, Italy and Spain came samples of acute and convalescent COVID-19. Sample material is recorded as cDNA or gDNA derived from T cells, B-cell-depleted T cells, or PBMCs.

The CDR3 contains 16 residues. The germline V gene encodes CDR1 MNHEY and CDR2 SVGEGT. The trim removed 2 bases at V and 6 bases at J, leaving 8 bases unmatched. Per the study methods: Reference gene primer amplification gave nucleated cell count estimates. TCRdb's table, derived via immunoSEQ multiplex PCR, lists solely in-frame clones and lacks some. That table is the source of V, J and clone size, and D and trimming were worked out from the DNA. The sample holds 200,000 to 250,000 clones, around 80% seen once. The rearrangement joins TRBV6-2 or TRBV6-3 to TRBJ2-1, with 9 bases aligning to TRBD2. The sequenced sample consisted of peripheral blood. The receptor comes from a woman of 80 years or more with active or convalescent COVID-19. The CDR3 spells CASSYGQTSGINEQFF. Written as DNA, the CDR3 is TGTGCCAGCAGTTACGGTCAGACTAGCGGAATCAATGAGCAGTTCTTC.